This TCR beta chain was profiled in a study of cytomegalovirus exposure and HLA in healthy donors. Study in general: Findings of an earlier analysis included around 120 million unique TCR beta sequences from some 190 million T cells. Overall study results and limits: When a later analysis compared HLA-associated TCR beta chains with equally common others, the HLA-associated chains turned out to be more clonally expanded and to have lower generation probabilities.

Vbeta (60) and Jbeta (13) primers were used in the PCR. Sequenced by immunoSEQ multiplex PCR; TCRdb stores in-frame clones only, minus some. The sample holds under 150,000 clones, over 75% seen once. Note on this clone: Its target is unknown.

This CDR3 comprises 12 residues. The germline CDR1 and CDR2 sequences are MDHEN and SYDVKM. The V end was cut by 7 bases, the J end by 8 bases, with 14 bases between. The V call is TRBV28, the J call TRBJ2-5, with D possibly TRBD1 on 7 matching bases. This TCR was recovered from a woman aged 45 to 65 in good health and CMV-seropositive. The specimen was PBMCs. The CDR3 loop reads CASKGQGGTQYF. The CDR3 DNA is TGTGCCAGCAAGGGCCAGGGGGGAACCCAGTACTTC.